The rows below give T cell receptor beta chains drawn from one sample of a study of blood T cell repertoires in COVID-19. Only in-frame clones appear in the TCRdb table, and some are missing; sequencing was by immunoSEQ multiplex PCR. The sample lists some 220,000 clones, 83% occurring once. The sample taken for sequencing was peripheral blood. Receptors were obtained from a human donor in a cohort sampled during active COVID-19. Each CDR3 is given with its conserved first and last residue. The D gene is left open where the match is weak. Clone sizes are given selectively: once, few, many, or a class where the clone is expanded.

clone size: NA
D gene: TRBD2
J gene: TRBJ2-2
V gene: TRBV11-1
CDR3 protein: CASSLGLAFTGELFF

clone size: NA
D gene: TRBD2
J gene: TRBJ2-3
V gene: TRBV3-1/TRBV3-2
CDR3 protein: CASSPTGREVDTQYF

clone size: NA
D gene: TRBD2
J gene: TRBJ2-1
V gene: TRBV11-2
CDR3 protein: CASSPRGSGPLGNEQFF

clone size: NA
D gene: NA
J gene: TRBJ2-1
V gene: TRBV19
CDR3 protein: CASSIDSVGSNNEQFF

clone size: NA
D gene: NA
J gene: TRBJ2-1
V gene: TRBV10-2
CDR3 protein: CASSDSEPLRGHEQFF

clone size: once
D gene: TRBD2
J gene: TRBJ2-3
V gene: TRBV5-4
CDR3 protein: CASSPGLADTDTQYF

clone size: NA
D gene: NA
J gene: TRBJ2-7
V gene: TRBV28
CDR3 protein: CASSLSRGEYEQYF

clone size: NA
D gene: NA
J gene: TRBJ2-1
V gene: TRBV5-5
CDR3 protein: CASSPSAAYGGEQFF

clone size: NA
D gene: NA
J gene: TRBJ1-2
V gene: TRBV28
CDR3 protein: CASSFQGYGYTF

clone size: few
D gene: TRBD1
J gene: TRBJ2-7
V gene: TRBV18
CDR3 protein: CASSPGTGGLYEQYF

clone size: NA
D gene: TRBD1
J gene: TRBJ1-1
V gene: TRBV5-4
CDR3 protein: CASSSGGGLGNEAFF

clone size: NA
D gene: NA
J gene: TRBJ1-2
V gene: TRBV24-1
CDR3 protein: CATQERQGRGYTF

clone size: NA
D gene: NA
J gene: TRBJ1-1
V gene: TRBV5-1
CDR3 protein: CASSLGGYLNTEAFF

clone size: NA
D gene: NA
J gene: TRBJ1-4
V gene: TRBV27
CDR3 protein: CASSSRRDEKLFF

clone size: NA
D gene: TRBD1
J gene: TRBJ2-3
V gene: TRBV3-1/TRBV3-2
CDR3 protein: CASSPRQGNTDTQYF

clone size: NA
D gene: TRBD1
J gene: TRBJ2-5
V gene: TRBV18
CDR3 protein: CASSERTGIGETQYF

clone size: NA
D gene: NA
J gene: TRBJ1-1
V gene: TRBV6-4
CDR3 protein: CASSESELNTEAFF

clone size: NA
D gene: TRBD2
J gene: TRBJ2-1
V gene: TRBV5-4
CDR3 protein: CASRFGLAVYNEQFF